This T cell receptor (beta chain) was recorded in a study of T cells in Graves' hyperthyroidism and ophthalmopathy. Note on this clonotype: A much larger clonotype is one base distant, so this may be a read error. No conserved phenylalanine or tryptophan ends this CDR3, so it is likely a read error.

RNA transcripts provided the source from which TCR beta CDR3 regions were amplified. The HTBI primer set served for first-round RT-PCR of the TCR CDR3. In TCRdb, the multiplex PCR reads were re-called with MiXCR into one record per CDR3 protein. The table lists 96,000 or so distinct CDR3 sequences, 51% of them singletons. The sequence was collected from a woman aged 40 to 50 with Graves' hyperthyroidism. The source material was blood.

The CDR3 is CASSVDGAYTDTQYL. CDR3 coding DNA: TGTGCCAGCAGCGTAGATGGCGCGTACACAGATACGCAGTATTTG. The V gene is TRBV9, the J gene TRBJ2-3; D is unresolved. Germline CDR1 SGDLS, CDR2 YYNGEE. V dropped 0 bases and J dropped 2 bases, with 10 bases sitting between them. This CDR3 has 15 amino acids.